The 22 T cell receptor beta chains listed next were all sequenced from one sample in a study of cytomegalovirus exposure and HLA in healthy donors. In the PCR, 60 Vbeta and 13 Jbeta primers were used. Sequencing was performed with immunoSEQ multiplex PCR; in TCRdb, only in-frame clones are kept and a portion is missing. Here the sample spans a few hundred thousand clones, roughly 70% being singletons. Sequenced sample: PBMCs. The receptors come from a woman aged 25-40 years in good health and CMV-seronegative.

This clone was seen once. The chain carries TRBV5-1 and TRBJ2-1, with 12 bases that match TRBD2. J gave up 3 bases and V 5 bases, and 3 bases lay outside the gene matches. Germline V gene sequence: CDR1 SGHRS, CDR2 YFSETQ. The CDR3 length is 15 residues. DNA of the CDR3: TGCGCCAGCAGTCCGACTAGCGGGAGCTACAATGAGCAGTTCTTC. Translating it yields CASSPTSGSYNEQFF.

The V and J genes are TRBV6-5 and TRBJ2-6; 8 bases match TRBD1. The germline CDR1 and CDR2 sequences are MNHEY and SVGAGI. Unmatched junction bases numbered 0, after V lost 5 bases and J lost 0 bases. The CDR3 covers 15 residues. This CDR3 reads CASSGQGSGANVLTF. CDR3 nucleotides: TGTGCCAGCAGTGGACAGGGCTCTGGGGCCAACGTCCTGACTTTC.

The chain links TRBV27 to TRBJ1-2; possibly TRBD1 for D (6 bases). The CDR3 length is 13 residues. The V and J ends lost 6 bases and 4 bases respectively, with 12 bases between them. Germline V lookup: CDR1 MNHEY, CDR2 SMNVEV (reference sequence). The CDR3 loop reads CASRADRAYGYTF. Here the CDR3 DNA reads TGTGCCAGCAGAGCGGACAGAGCCTATGGCTACACCTTC.

The rearrangement links TRBV30 to TRBJ1-4, with 12 positions matching TRBD1. Germline V gene sequence: CDR1 GTSNPN, CDR2 SVGIG (reference sequence). Losses at the gene ends were 1 base for V and 8 bases for J; bases not matched to a gene: 5. This CDR3 spans 15 amino acids. CDR3 protein: CAWSGDRGLEEKLFF. CDR3 DNA: TGTGCCTGGAGTGGGGACAGGGGGCTCGAGGAAAAACTGTTTTTT.

CDR3 sequence reads: CACPRGAGGNTGELFF. CDR3 nucleotide sequence: TGTGCCTGCCCCCGAGGGGCGGGAGGGAACACCGGGGAGCTGTTTTTT. The rearrangement uses TRBV30 and TRBJ2-2; 8 bases align to TRBD2. V trimming: 6 bases; J trimming: 1 base; junction bases outside the gene matches: 10. This CDR3 is built from 16 residues. The germline V gene has CDR1 GTSNPN and CDR2 SVGIG (reference sequence).

Concerning this clone: The germline gene is not matched at one end of the junction; a read error may be the cause. The genes are TRBV7-9 and TRBJ1-4; 7 bases are a match to TRBD1. Per the germline V gene, CDR1 is SEHNR and CDR2 is FQNEAQ (reference sequence). This CDR3 has 16 amino acids. The CDR3, as DNA: TGTTCCAGCAGCTTATGGGACAGCGGTTCTAATGAAAAACTGTTTTTT. Translating gives CSSSLWDSGSNEKLFF.

The sample holds a few counts of this clone. The chain carries TRBV11-3 and TRBJ2-7, with D perhaps matching TRBD2 (6 bases). The CDR3 extends over 13 amino acids. V lost 1 base to trimming and J lost 3 bases, with 7 bases between them. Looked up from germline, CDR1 is SGHNT and CDR2 is YENEEA. This chain's CDR3 is CASSLGGDYEQYF. Written as DNA, the CDR3 is TGTGCCAGCAGCTTAGGGGGGGACTACGAGCAGTACTTC.

The chain is built from TRBV6-6 and TRBJ2-7; 10 bases align to TRBD2. The CDR3 is 12 residues long. The junction had 1 base not matched to a gene; V was cut back by 10 bases and J by 1 base. The V gene's germline CDR1 is MNHNY and CDR2 SVGAGI (reference sequence). CDR3 region: CATLAGSYEQYF. DNA for the CDR3: TGTGCCACACTAGCGGGATCCTACGAGCAGTACTTC.

V and J are TRBV11-3 and TRBJ2-7; TRBD1 matches at 8 bases. The junction had 2 bases not matched to a gene; V was cut back by 5 bases and J by 2 bases. Germline-derived CDR1 and CDR2 are SGHNT and YENEEA. CDR3 length: 13 amino acids. CDR3 DNA sequence: TGTGCCAGCAGCCTACAGGGGGCCTACGAGCAGTACTTC. Its translation is CASSLQGAYEQYF.

The V gene is TRBV5-1, the J gene TRBJ1-2; 7 nucleotides line up with TRBD1. Trimming cost V 4 bases and J 4 bases; bases outside gene matches: 22. Per germline, CDR1 SGHRS and CDR2 YFSETQ. The CDR3 is 19 amino acids. This CDR3 reads CASSGDQTGRGEQAYGYTF. The CDR3 bases are TGCGCCAGCAGCGGGGATCAGACAGGGCGGGGGGAACAAGCCTATGGCTACACCTTC.

The chain is built from TRBV19 and TRBJ1-4; 10 positions agree with TRBD1. CDR1 and CDR2 from the germline V gene are LNHDA and SQIVND (reference sequence). The CDR3 extends over 15 amino acids. Trimming cost V 7 bases and J 4 bases; bases outside gene matches: 6. The CDR3 bases are TGTGCCAGTAAAGGACAGGGGGTTGGTAATGAAAAACTGTTTTTT. It yields the protein CASKGQGVGNEKLFF.

This clone has only one observation. The J gene is TRBJ2-7, the V gene TRBV18; TRBD1 might be the D (6 bases). The V gene's germline CDR1 is KGHSH and CDR2 LQKENI. The CDR3 covers 15 residues. The V gene lost 6 bases and the J gene lost 0 bases, with 15 bases spanning the gap. The CDR3 reads CASSNTGTPSYEQYF. As DNA, the CDR3 is TGTGCCAGCTCTAATACCGGGACACCCTCCTACGAGCAGTACTTC.

The CDR3 region has the DNA TGCGCCAGCAGTGACAGGGTGTTCCCTCCCGGGGAGCTGTTTTTT. The encoded protein is CASSDRVFPPGELFF. This chain connects TRBV10-2 to TRBJ2-2; D may be TRBD1 (5 bases). Germline V gene lookup returns CDR1 WSHSY and CDR2 SAAADI. V was shortened by 3 bases and J by 6 bases, with 14 bases between the two germline ends. The CDR3 extends over 15 amino acids.

This sequence joins TRBV14 and TRBJ1-4; a possible D gene is TRBD1 (5 bases). Germline V lookup: CDR1 SGHDN, CDR2 FVKESK. This CDR3 comprises 13 residues. Trimming stripped 3 bases from V and 7 bases from J, with 9 bases between. The CDR3 protein is CASSQGLGEKLFF. As DNA, the CDR3 is TGTGCCAGCAGCCAGGGGCTGGGTGAAAAACTGTTTTTT.

There are a few counts of this clone. This chain uses TRBV29-1 with TRBJ1-2, with 9 bases that match TRBD1. CDR1 is SQVTM, CDR2 ANQGSEA, per germline. This CDR3 has 14 amino acids. J gave up 4 bases and V 6 bases, and 9 bases lay outside the gene matches. CDR3 nucleotides: TGCAGCGTGGGGGCCGGGACAGGGTTCTATGGCTACACCTTC. Its protein is CSVGAGTGFYGYTF.

The V and J genes are TRBV7-2 and TRBJ1-6; a weak D match, TRBD1 (6 bases). Per germline, CDR1 SGHTA and CDR2 FQGNSA. V shed 5 bases and J shed 16 bases, with 18 bases lying between them. The CDR3 length is 13 residues. Here the CDR3 DNA reads TGTGCCAGCAGCCCTGGGTTGAGGACAGCGCTCCACTTT. Translated: CASSPGLRTALHF.

This clone was found a few times. The gene calls are TRBV21-1 and TRBJ2-7; the listed D gene, TRBD1, was not tested against the DNA. TRBV21-1 is a documented pseudogene. The CDR3 runs 14 residues. The DNA for the CDR3 is TGTGCCAGCAGACCTAGGACAGGGAACTACGAGCAGTACTTC. It encodes CASRPRTGNYEQYF.

This clone has at least ten counts. The rearrangement links TRBV2 to TRBJ1-1; D ambiguous. V lost 7 bases, J lost 7 bases, and 16 bases lay in between. Germline assignment: CDR1 SNHLY and CDR2 FYNNEI. The CDR3 runs to 13 residues. CDR3 nucleotides: TGTGCCAGCAACGTGGGCGGGAGGGATGAAGCTTTCTTT. Amino acids: CASNVGGRDEAFF.

The rearrangement joins TRBV5-4 to TRBJ2-5; 8 nucleotides agree with TRBD1. With 4 bases clipped from V and 3 bases from J, the junction kept 8 bases outside the gene matches. Germline CDR1 reads SGHNT; CDR2 reads YYREEE (reference sequence). The CDR3 runs to 15 residues. In DNA form, the CDR3 reads TGTGCCAGCAGCCGACGGACAGGGCGCAAAGAGACCCAGTACTTC. Its protein product is CASSRRTGRKETQYF. Filled out from reference TRBV5-4 and TRBJ2-5, the complete variable domain reads ETGVTQSPTHLIKTRGQQVTLRCSSQSGHNTVSWYQQALGQGPQFIFQYYREEENGRGNFPPRFSGLQFPNYSSELNVNALELDDSALYLCASSRRTGRKETQYFGPGTRLLVL.

As concerns this clone: Germline and junction disagree at one end, which may indicate a read error. DNA for the CDR3: TGCGCCAGCAGACAAGATCGGAGCTCTAATACGCAGTATTTT. It yields the protein CASRQDRSSNTQYF. The V gene is TRBV4-1, the J gene TRBJ2-3; no firm D call. Germline loops: CDR1 MGHRA, CDR2 YSYEKL. This CDR3 spans 14 amino acids.

This clone was recorded only once. CDR3 in amino acids: CASSYNRGVLDTQYF. CDR3 sequence (DNA): TGTGCCAGCAGCTACAACAGGGGGGTATTGGATACGCAGTATTTT. The chain is built from TRBV7-9 and TRBJ2-3, with 8 bases fitting TRBD1. Germline V CDR1 and CDR2: SEHNR, FQNEAQ (reference sequence). The CDR3 consists of 15 residues. V shed 4 bases and J 6 bases; nucleotides not matched to a gene: 9.

This clone was counted only a few times. The rearrangement links TRBV2 to TRBJ2-1; D not resolved. The ends were cut back, 4 bases at V and 6 bases at J, with 19 bases in the middle. CDR3 size: 16 residues. CDR1 is SNHLY and CDR2 is FYNNEI in the germline V gene. The CDR3 nucleotides are TGTGCCAGCAGTGGAGGCATTGTCCTTAGAGGCAATGAGCAGTTCTTC. Translation: CASSGGIVLRGNEQFF.